The 30 T cell receptor beta chains below come from one sample, sequenced in a study of T cells in Graves' hyperthyroidism and ophthalmopathy. It was RNA transcripts that yielded the amplified TCR beta CDR3 regions. TCR CDR3 underwent first-round RT-PCR with the HTBI primer set. MiXCR, run by TCRdb on the multiplex PCR reads, gives a single entry per CDR3 protein. The sample lists some 700,000 distinct CDR3 sequences; approximately 15% were seen once. Input material: blood. These receptors were collected from a middle-aged man with Graves' hyperthyroidism.

The chain uses TRBV30 and TRBJ1-2; D is unresolved. The ends were cut back, 0 bases at V and 6 bases at J, with 14 bases in the middle. CDR3 length: 14 amino acids. CDR1 GTSNPN and CDR2 SVGIG come from the germline V gene (reference sequence). Here the CDR3 reads CAWSVNSGANGYTF. CDR3 nucleotides: TGTGCCTGGAGTGTCAACTCGGGAGCAAATGGCTACACCTTC.

This clonotype was observed a few times. The chain uses TRBV7-9 and TRBJ1-3; D not certain. V lost 7 bases and J 4 bases, leaving 5 bases between the germline ends. Germline V CDR1 and CDR2: SEHNR, FQNEAQ (reference sequence). The length of the CDR3 is 11 residues. The CDR3 loop is CASTFGNTIYF. DNA of the CDR3: TGTGCCAGCACCTTCGGAAACACCATATATTTT.

This rearrangement joins TRBV29-1 to TRBJ1-1; possibly TRBD1 for D (5 bases). Germline CDR1 is SQVTM and CDR2 is ANQGSEA. CDR3 length: 14 amino acids. V lost 0 bases and J lost 1, with 9 bases in between. This CDR3 is CSVEEEGPNTEAFF. Here the CDR3 DNA reads TGCAGCGTTGAAGAAGAGGGGCCGAACACTGAAGCTTTCTTT.

This clonotype was observed a few times. This sequence joins TRBV28 and TRBJ2-4; 7 nucleotides match TRBD1. Germline V gives CDR1 MDHEN, CDR2 SYDVKM. The trim removed 5 bases at V and 1 base at J, leaving 8 bases unmatched. This CDR3 spans 16 amino acids. CDR3: CASSPTGSEAKNIQYF. The DNA of the CDR3 is TGTGCCAGCAGTCCGACAGGGAGTGAGGCCAAAAACATTCAGTACTTC.

This clonotype occurred many times. The genes are TRBV6-2 or TRBV6-3 and TRBJ2-1; D is uncertain. This CDR3 spans 12 amino acids. The germline V and J ends were trimmed by 2 bases and 8 bases, with 7 bases remaining between them. CDR1 is MNHEY, CDR2 SVGEGT, per germline. The CDR3 sequence is CASSYLEDEQFF. The CDR3 DNA is TGTGCCAGCAGTTACCTAGAAGATGAGCAGTTCTTC.

CDR3 nucleotides: TGTGCCAGCAGCGTTACAGACAGGGTCGGATCAACTAATGAAAAACTGTTTTTT. This encodes CASSVTDRVGSTNEKLFF. The rearrangement uses TRBV9 and TRBJ1-4; 7 bases match TRBD1. This CDR3 is built from 18 residues. Germline V gene data show CDR1 as SGDLS and CDR2 as YYNGEE. V lost 2 bases and J lost 0; bases outside the gene matches: 10.

This clonotype appeared many times. An end of the junction differs from the germline gene, which may be a read error. This rearrangement joins TRBV2 to TRBJ2-1; 9 positions agree with TRBD1. This CDR3 is built from 16 residues. Germline lookup yields CDR1 SNHLY and CDR2 FYNNEI. DNA of the CDR3: TGTGCCAGCAGTTGGACAGGGGAAGGCTCCTACAATGGGCAGTTCTTC. As protein: CASSWTGEGSYNGQFF.

This clonotype showed up many times. The chain joins TRBV12-3 or TRBV12-4 to TRBJ2-3, with 8 nucleotides matching TRBD1. Trimming cost V 2 bases and J 0 bases; bases outside gene matches: 7. The CDR3 runs to 17 residues. CDR3 residues: CASSLLSGGPSTDTQYF. The CDR3 nucleotides read TGTGCCAGCAGTTTACTGTCAGGGGGCCCTAGCACAGATACGCAGTATTTT.

V is TRBV19 and J is TRBJ2-1, with 7 bases aligning to TRBD2. The CDR3 spans 14 residues. Germline V lookup: CDR1 LNHDA, CDR2 SQIVND (reference sequence). J lost 3 bases, V lost 3 bases, and 2 bases had no gene match. The CDR3 DNA reads as TGTGCCAGTAGTATTACTAGCGTCTACAATGAGCAGTTCTTC. Translating it yields CASSITSVYNEQFF.

Ten or more counts support this clonotype. The CDR3 is CASSFVSNYGYTF. The CDR3 DNA reads as TGTGCCAGCAGCTTTGTCAGTAACTATGGCTACACCTTC. This chain links TRBV7-2 with TRBJ1-2, with unresolved D. Looked up from germline, CDR1 is SGHTA and CDR2 is FQGNSA. The CDR3 spans 13 residues. V was cut by 3 bases and J by 1 base, with 6 bases left in between.

This clonotype occurred many times. The chain employs TRBV2 and TRBJ1-2, with D possibly being TRBD1 (6 bases). Germline V lookup: CDR1 SNHLY, CDR2 FYNNEI. V shed 6 bases and J shed 7 bases, with 12 bases lying between them. There are 12 residues in the CDR3. This chain's CDR3 is CASSSGVSGYTF. The CDR3 DNA follows: TGTGCCAGCAGCTCAGGGGTTAGTGGCTACACCTTC.

This clonotype was detected ten times or more. V is TRBV20-1 and J is TRBJ1-2; 7 positions match TRBD1. Unmatched junction bases numbered 5, after V lost 1 base and J lost 3 bases. In germline, CDR1 is DFQATT, CDR2 SNEGSKA (reference sequence). The CDR3 totals 14 residues. The CDR3 nucleotides read TGCAGTGCTAGAGCGGGACAGAGATACTATGGCTACACCTTC. Residues: CSARAGQRYYGYTF.

This clonotype has a count of ten or more. The CDR3 is CATSDHPDYLAGDTQYF. CDR3 bases: TGTGCCACCAGTGACCACCCGGACTACCTCGCGGGAGATACGCAGTATTTT. The chain couples TRBV24-1 to TRBJ2-3; D perhaps matches TRBD2 (6 bases). The germline V gene encodes CDR1 KGHDR and CDR2 SFDVKD. The CDR3 has 17 amino acids. V lost 4 bases and J lost 5, with 21 bases in between.

The rearrangement uses TRBV6-1 and TRBJ2-3; D possibly corresponds to TRBD2 (5 bases). This CDR3 is built from 17 residues. V shed 2 bases and J shed 9 bases, with 24 bases lying between them. CDR1 MNHNS and CDR2 SASEGT come from the germline V gene. In DNA form, the CDR3 reads TGTGCCAGCAGTGAAACAGCGGACGGTGGAGTAGTTTCAACGCAGTATTTT. As protein: CASSETADGGVVSTQYF.

This clonotype was observed many times. This chain connects TRBV19 to TRBJ2-2, with a weak D call TRBD1 (6 bases). Germline V CDR1 and CDR2: LNHDA, SQIVND (reference sequence). V lost 4 bases and J lost 5, with 14 bases in between. CDR3 length: 15 amino acids. This CDR3 reads CASSTTGLGTGELFF. CDR3 sequence (DNA): TGTGCCAGTAGTACAACAGGGTTGGGAACCGGGGAGCTGTTTTTT.

This clonotype was counted ten times or more. The chain joins TRBV5-1 to TRBJ2-2, with unresolved D. This CDR3 region has 12 residues. The V end was cut by 4 bases, the J end by 5 bases, with 6 bases between. Germline V lookup: CDR1 SGHRS, CDR2 YFSETQ. Here the CDR3 reads CASSTLTGELFF. The DNA for the CDR3 is TGCGCCAGCAGCACGTTAACCGGGGAGCTGTTTTTT.

This clonotype was seen only a few times. This chain joins TRBV6-6 and TRBJ1-2; D is undetermined. The germline V and J ends were trimmed by 2 bases and 4 bases, with 11 bases remaining between them. Per germline, CDR1 MNHNY and CDR2 SVGAGI (reference sequence). This CDR3 has 14 amino acids. As DNA, the CDR3 is TGTGCCAGCAGTTACCCAGAGGGCCCCTATGGCTACACCTTC. Translation gives CASSYPEGPYGYTF.

This clonotype was recorded at least ten times. This sequence joins TRBV6-2 or TRBV6-3 and TRBJ1-5; D call uncertain. The CDR3 loop spans 14 amino acids. The germline V gene has CDR1 MNHEY and CDR2 SVGEGT. Trimming cost V 5 bases and J 3 bases, with 11 bases left between them. The DNA for the CDR3 is TGTGCCAGCAGTCCCGCCCGGATCAATCAGCCCCAGCATTTT. Residues: CASSPARINQPQHF.

This clonotype was recorded many times. Here the CDR3 DNA reads TGTGCCAGCAGTGCGCGAGGAAAGATAGATACGCAGTATTTT. It encodes CASSARGKIDTQYF. V and J are TRBV2 and TRBJ2-3, with unresolved D. Germline assignment: CDR1 SNHLY and CDR2 FYNNEI. The CDR3 has 14 residues. V was trimmed by 4 bases and J by 5 bases, leaving 13 bases between them.

In regard to this clonotype: This may be a read error, as it is one base from a much larger clone. The chain combines TRBV18 with TRBJ2-3; no firm D call. In germline, CDR1 is KGHSH, CDR2 LQKENI. V dropped 0 bases and J dropped 2 bases, with 12 bases sitting between them. This CDR3 is built from 16 residues. The CDR3 nucleotides read TGTGCCAGCTCACCACCGAGCAGACAATACACAGATACGCAGTATTTT. It is translated as CASSPPSRQYTDTQYF. Together with reference TRBV18 and TRBJ2-3, the CDR3 gives the full variable domain: NAGVMQNPRHLVRRRGQEARLRCSPMKGHSHVYWYRQLPEEGLKFMVYLQKENIIDESGMPKERFSAEFPKEGPSILRIQQVVRGDSAAYFCASSPPSRQYTDTQYFGPGTRLTVL.

This clonotype occurred a few times. J is TRBJ2-1 and V is TRBV5-1, with TRBD1 as a possible D gene (5 bases). V was trimmed by 0 bases and J by 3 bases, leaving 10 bases between them. The CDR3 extends over 15 amino acids. In germline, CDR1 is SGHRS, CDR2 YFSETQ. The CDR3 sequence is CASSLESGFYNEQFF. CDR3 nucleotides: TGCGCCAGCAGCTTGGAGTCAGGGTTCTACAATGAGCAGTTCTTC.

This clonotype has at least ten counts. The gene calls are TRBV2 and TRBJ1-4; tentative D call: TRBD1 (5 bases). CDR1 SNHLY and CDR2 FYNNEI come from the germline V gene. Trimming cost V 8 bases and J 3 bases, with 10 bases left between them. The CDR3 extends over 13 amino acids. The CDR3 protein is CASLTVPNEKLFF. The CDR3 nucleotides read TGTGCCAGCCTGACAGTCCCTAATGAAAAACTGTTTTTT.

Many counts were recorded for this clonotype. J is TRBJ2-5 and V is TRBV5-1; D is ambiguous. The germline CDR1 and CDR2 sequences are SGHRS and YFSETQ. The V and J ends lost 4 bases and 1 base respectively, with 5 bases between them. The CDR3 extends over 12 amino acids. The CDR3 DNA reads as TGCGCCAGCAGCCAGTCCCAAGAGACCCAGTACTTC. Protein: CASSQSQETQYF.

About this clonotype itself: A much bigger clone sits one base away, suggesting this may be a read error. V gene TRBV24-1 combines with J gene TRBJ2-2; D remains ambiguous. There are 17 residues in the CDR3. In germline, CDR1 is KGHDR, CDR2 SFDVKD. V was clipped by 1 base and J by 2 bases, with 13 bases between them. CDR3 loop: CATSDFLWIGNTGELFF. As DNA, the CDR3 is TGTGCCACCAGTGATTTCCTTTGGATAGGCAACACCGGGGAGCTGTTTTTT.

This rearrangement joins TRBV20-1 to TRBJ1-6; no clear D. CDR3 size: 13 residues. Germline values: CDR1 DFQATT, CDR2 SNEGSKA (reference sequence). V lost 2 bases and J 5 bases, leaving 7 bases between the germline ends. The CDR3 loop is CSARPMNNSPLHF. The CDR3 DNA is TGCAGTGCTAGACCCATGAATAATTCACCCCTCCACTTT.

As regards this clonotype: With a much larger clone just one base away, this may be a read error. The V and J genes are TRBV27 and TRBJ2-1; TRBD2 is a possible D gene (5 bases). The germline V gene has CDR1 MNHEY and CDR2 SMNVEV (reference sequence). The CDR3 is 12 residues long. CDR3 sequence: CDSSIGGNEQFF. CDR3 nucleotides: TGTGACAGCAGTATTGGAGGCAATGAGCAGTTCTTC.

This clonotype was counted ten times or more. CDR3 amino acids: CASSLAGTLEETQYF. CDR3 in DNA: TGTGCCAGCAGCTTAGCGGGGACTTTGGAGGAGACCCAGTACTTC. The J gene is TRBJ2-5, the V gene TRBV7-8, with a weak D call TRBD2 (6 bases). Looked up from germline, CDR1 is SGHVS and CDR2 is FQNEAQ. Trimming pared 0 bases from V and 5 bases from J, leaving 13 bases between. The CDR3 sequence is 15 residues long.

This clonotype was seen more than once but under ten times. This chain links TRBV3-1 with TRBJ2-3; D may correspond to TRBD1 or TRBD2 (5 bases each). The CDR3 consists of 14 residues. The germline gives CDR1 LGHDT, CDR2 YNNKEL (reference sequence). Trimming pared 5 bases from V and 2 bases from J, leaving 11 bases between. The CDR3 sequence: CASSYEGYTDTQYF. CDR3 sequence (DNA): TGTGCCAGCAGCTACGAGGGGTACACAGATACGCAGTATTTT.

This clonotype has a count of ten or more. The chain joins TRBV5-1 to TRBJ1-1; the D is unclear. CDR3 size: 14 residues. The V gene's germline CDR1 is SGHRS and CDR2 YFSETQ. With 4 bases removed from V and 1 base from J, the gap between germline ends came to 11 bases. CDR3 bases: TGCGCCAGCAGCGGAGACGTACCGAACACTGAAGCTTTCTTT. Translating gives CASSGDVPNTEAFF. Filled out from reference TRBV5-1 and TRBJ1-1, the complete variable domain reads KAGVTQTPRYLIKTRGQQVTLSCSPISGHRSVSWYQQTPGQGLQFLFEYFSETQRNKGNFPGRFSGRQFSNSRSEMNVSTLELGDSALYLCASSGDVPNTEAFFGQGTRLTVV.

The chain combines TRBV28 with TRBJ1-5, with D possibly being TRBD1 (5 bases). Trimming pared 3 bases from V and 4 bases from J, leaving 10 bases between. Germline CDR1 MDHEN, CDR2 SYDVKM. The CDR3 has 14 residues. The CDR3 region is CASSLGGENQPQHF. CDR3 DNA: TGTGCCAGCAGTTTGGGGGGGGAAAATCAGCCCCAGCATTTT.